Presented here are 11 T cell receptor beta chains from one specimen sequenced in a study of neoadjuvant nivolumab and ipilimumab in lung cancer. Libraries were prepared by immunoSEQ multiplex PCR; TCRdb keeps only in-frame clonotypes and omits some of them. This table has 2,500 to 3,000 clones, around 83% appearing once. The starting material was tumor tissue, obtained before neoadjuvant nivolumab, alone or with ipilimumab. The receptors originated from an adult with non-small cell lung cancer.

The CDR3 is CASSLTGVEETQYF. DNA for the CDR3: TGTGCCAGCAGCTTGACAGGGGTAGAAGAGACCCAGTACTTC. This chain connects TRBV5-6 to TRBJ2-5, with 7 bases that match TRBD1. CDR3 size: 14 residues. V lost 1 base to trimming and J lost 3 bases; unmatched junction nucleotides: 3. Germline V lookup: CDR1 SGHDT, CDR2 YYEEEE. Using reference TRBV5-6 and TRBJ2-5 for the parts outside the CDR3, the full variable domain is DAGVTQSPTHLIKTRGQQVTLRCSPKSGHDTVSWYQQALGQGPQFIFQYYEEEERQRGNFPDRFSGHQFPNYSSELNVNALLLGDSALYLCASSLTGVEETQYFGPGTRLLVL.

V usage is TRBV7-2 and J usage is TRBJ1-3, with TRBD1 identical over 8 bases. The CDR3 contains 14 residues. Germline values: CDR1 SGHTA, CDR2 FQGNSA. The V and J ends lost 5 bases and 4 bases, in that order; junction bases with no gene match: 4. The CDR3 loop reads CASSPGTGGNTIYF. DNA of the CDR3: TGTGCCAGCAGCCCCGGGACAGGAGGAAACACCATATATTTT. The variable domain in full, with the rest retrieved from reference TRBV7-2 and TRBJ1-3, is GAGVSQSPSNKVTEKGKDVELRCDPISGHTALYWYRQSLGQGLEFLIYFQGNSAPDKSGLPSDRFSAERTGGSVSTLTIQRTQQEDSAVYLCASSPGTGGNTIYFGEGSWLTVV.

This chain joins TRBV5-1 and TRBJ2-2; 7 nucleotides align to TRBD2. V lost 4 bases and J lost 4; bases outside the gene matches: 7. CDR3 size: 15 residues. The germline gives CDR1 SGHRS, CDR2 YFSETQ. The CDR3 nucleotides read TGCGCCAGCAGCACCGGACTAGATAGCACCGGGGAGCTGTTTTTT. It is translated as CASSTGLDSTGELFF. Based on the CDR3 plus reference TRBV5-1 and TRBJ2-2, the full variable domain is KAGVTQTPRYLIKTRGQQVTLSCSPISGHRSVSWYQQTPGQGLQFLFEYFSETQRNKGNFPGRFSGRQFSNSRSEMNVSTLELGDSALYLCASSTGLDSTGELFFGEGSRLTVL.

V usage is TRBV4-1 and J usage is TRBJ1-2; no clear D gene. Per the germline V gene, CDR1 is MGHRA and CDR2 is YSYEKL. The CDR3 runs to 14 residues. The V and J ends lost 1 base and 1 base respectively, with 7 bases between them. CDR3 protein: CASSQGEINYGYTF. The CDR3 bases are TGCGCCAGCAGCCAAGGGGAGATTAACTATGGCTACACCTTC.

The chain couples TRBV5-1 to TRBJ2-2; 12 bases align to TRBD2. The CDR3 contains 20 residues. After removal of 1 base from V and 0 bases from J, the junction contained 10 bases not matched to a gene. Germline loops: CDR1 SGHRS, CDR2 YFSETQ. CDR3 loop: CASSLTLAGGGYANTGELFF. CDR3 DNA: TGCGCCAGCAGCTTGACTCTAGCGGGGGGGGGTTACGCGAACACCGGGGAGCTGTTTTTT.

This rearrangement joins TRBV5-1 to TRBJ2-3; TRBD1 might be the D (6 bases). The CDR3 has 15 amino acids. The germline V and J ends were trimmed by 0 bases and 0 bases, with 8 bases remaining between them. Germline assignment: CDR1 SGHRS and CDR2 YFSETQ. CDR3 coding DNA: TGCGCCAGCAGCTTGGGGGGGCCCAGCACAGATACGCAGTATTTT. It codes for CASSLGGPSTDTQYF.

CDR3 loop: CASSEEVMANVLTF. In DNA, the CDR3 is TGCGCCAGCAGCGAAGAAGTGATGGCCAACGTCCTGACTTTC. The genes are TRBV5-1 and TRBJ2-6; no reliable D call. CDR1 is SGHRS, CDR2 YFSETQ, per germline. This CDR3 is 14 amino acids long. With 4 bases removed from V and 6 bases from J, the gap between germline ends came to 11 bases. Together with reference TRBV5-1 and TRBJ2-6, the CDR3 gives the full variable domain: KAGVTQTPRYLIKTRGQQVTLSCSPISGHRSVSWYQQTPGQGLQFLFEYFSETQRNKGNFPGRFSGRQFSNSRSEMNVSTLELGDSALYLCASSEEVMANVLTFGAGSRLTVL.

The chain recombines TRBV28 with TRBJ1-1; D perhaps matches TRBD1 (6 bases). This CDR3 is 13 amino acids long. V lost 6 bases and J 6 bases, leaving 14 bases between the germline ends. The germline gives CDR1 MDHEN, CDR2 SYDVKM. CDR3 residues: CASRPTGMPEAFF. CDR3 DNA: TGTGCCAGCAGGCCTACAGGGATGCCTGAAGCTTTCTTT.

This sequence joins TRBV4-2 and TRBJ2-6; tentatively, D is TRBD1 or TRBD2 (5 bases each). Trimming removed 0 bases at V and 2 bases at J, with 8 bases between. This CDR3 has 16 residues. Germline V lookup: CDR1 LGHNA, CDR2 YNFKEQ. In nucleotides, the CDR3 is TGTGCCAGCAGCCAAGATGGGGGAACTGGGGCCAACGTCCTGACTTTC. Translation: CASSQDGGTGANVLTF.

In nucleotides, the CDR3 is TGCGCCAGCAGCCAGGGGGACCAAGAGACCCAGTACTTC. This translates into CASSQGDQETQYF. The chain uses TRBV4-1 and TRBJ2-5, with D perhaps assigned TRBD1 or TRBD2 (5 bases each). V was shortened by 3 bases and J by 0 bases, with 5 bases between the two germline ends. CDR1 is MGHRA and CDR2 is YSYEKL in the germline V gene. The length of the CDR3 is 13 residues.

The chain employs TRBV6-5 and TRBJ2-5; D assignment may be TRBD1 or TRBD2 (6 bases each). The germline CDR1 and CDR2 sequences are MNHEY and SVGAGI. CDR3 length: 13 amino acids. Trimming removed 5 bases from V and 5 bases from J, with 12 bases in between. CDR3 residues: CASSKRRGETQYF. CDR3 sequence (DNA): TGTGCCAGCAGTAAGAGGAGGGGGGAGACCCAGTACTTC.